A single sample gave rise to the 10 T cell receptor beta chains below, sequenced in a study of shared clonotypes between healthy human individuals. Libraries were prepared by immunoSEQ multiplex PCR; TCRdb keeps only in-frame clonotypes and omits some of them. The sample shows around 95,000 clones, about 45% of them seen only once. Material: PBMCs. The receptors stem from a woman aged 40 to 50 in good health. Some clones in this sample may be carry-over from other donors' samples.

The chain uses TRBV7-8 and TRBJ1-4, with D unresolved. In germline, CDR1 is SGHVS, CDR2 FQNEAQ. Trimming left V 5 bases short and J 8 bases short, with 15 bases between. The CDR3 extends over 14 amino acids. CDR3 region: CASSIDSLGEKLFF. The CDR3 DNA reads TGTGCCAGCAGCATCGACTCCCTTGGGGAAAAACTGTTTTTT.

A note on this clone: One base separates it from a far larger clone, so it is likely a read error. This chain uses TRBV11-3 with TRBJ2-5; 8 nucleotides agree with TRBD2. The J segment lost 4 bases and the V segment lost 5 bases, leaving 3 bases of the junction unmatched. This CDR3 is 13 amino acids long. Looked up from germline, CDR1 is SGHNT and CDR2 is YENEEA. CDR3 region: CASSPTSAETQYF. The CDR3 DNA reads TGTGCCAGCAGCCCGACTAGCGCAGAGACCCAGTACTTC.

This rearrangement joins TRBV28 to TRBJ1-1; the D is unclear. This CDR3 comprises 15 residues. From germline, CDR1 is MDHEN and CDR2 SYDVKM. Deletions cut 3 bases from V and 5 bases from J, with 16 bases between. The CDR3 sequence is CASSFSFGVGTEAFF. Written as DNA, the CDR3 is TGTGCCAGCAGTTTTTCCTTCGGGGTGGGAACTGAAGCTTTCTTT.

With regard to this clone: The same CDR3 can be traced to other DNA sequences in this sample. This chain links TRBV7-3 with TRBJ1-6; no definite D call. V was shortened by 3 bases and J by 9 bases, with 6 bases between the two germline ends. The germline CDR1 and CDR2 sequences are SGHTA and FQGTGA. This CDR3 is 12 amino acids long. For the CDR3, the DNA is TGTGCCAGCAGCTTTGTAGGTTCACCCCTCCACTTT. It yields the protein CASSFVGSPLHF.

This clone was picked up many times. J is TRBJ1-2 and V is TRBV7-9; weak D call: TRBD1 (5 bases). The CDR3 runs 14 residues. Trimming removed 2 bases from V and 6 bases from J, with 13 bases in between. The germline V gene has CDR1 SEHNR and CDR2 FQNEAQ (reference sequence). The CDR3 DNA is TGTGCCAGCAGCTTAATGGCAGGGACCCATGGCTACACCTTC. Its translation: CASSLMAGTHGYTF. Full variable domain (rest looked up from reference TRBV7-9 and TRBJ1-2): DTGVSQNPRHKITKRGQNVTFRCDPISEHNRLYWYRQTLGQGPEFLTYFQNEAQLEKSRLLSDRFSAERPKGSFSTLEIQRTEQGDSAMYLCASSLMAGTHGYTFGSGTRLTVV.

This chain uses TRBV21-1 with TRBJ2-7. TRBV21-1 is deemed a pseudogene. The CDR3 is made up of 13 amino acids. The CDR3 nucleotides are TGTGCCAGCACTCGCCCCCCAAGGTACGAGCAGTACTTC. Translation gives CASTRPPRYEQYF.

This sequence joins TRBV5-4 and TRBJ2-5; 10 bases align to TRBD1. This CDR3 contains 15 residues. Germline V lookup: CDR1 SGHNT, CDR2 YYREEE (reference sequence). Germline trimming cut 3 bases from V and 5 bases from J; bases unmatched to any gene: 7. For the CDR3, the DNA is TGTGCCAGCAGCTGGGACAGGGGCCGCACCGAGACCCAGTACTTC. Translation gives CASSWDRGRTETQYF.

In its sample, this clone was seen many times. The V call is TRBV29-1, the J call TRBJ1-2; D remains ambiguous. The germline gives CDR1 SQVTM, CDR2 ANQGSEA. The CDR3 loop spans 15 amino acids. V was trimmed by 3 bases and J by 4 bases, leaving 18 bases between them. CDR3 sequence (DNA): TGCAGCGTTGAGTACTGGAGTCGTGGGTTCTATGGCTACACCTTC. Its protein product is CSVEYWSRGFYGYTF.

This clone came up many times. The rearrangement links TRBV28 to TRBJ2-5; no firm D call. The J call could be wrong; TRBJ2-7 is a better fit for the DNA end. Germline V CDR1 and CDR2: MDHEN, SYDVKM. This CDR3 is built from 12 residues. Here the CDR3 reads CASVESSYEQYF. DNA for the CDR3: TGTGCCAGCGTTGAGAGCTCCTACGAGCAGTACTTC.

This chain joins TRBV7-8 and TRBJ2-7; 9 bases are shared with TRBD2. V was pared by 2 bases and J by 1 base, with 15 bases of the junction left unmatched. Germline V gene sequence: CDR1 SGHVS, CDR2 FQNEAQ. This CDR3 contains 19 residues. CDR3 residues: CASSLNVVAGVGMSYEQYF. In DNA, the CDR3 is TGTGCCAGCAGCTTAAACGTGGTAGCGGGAGTAGGGATGTCCTACGAGCAGTACTTC.